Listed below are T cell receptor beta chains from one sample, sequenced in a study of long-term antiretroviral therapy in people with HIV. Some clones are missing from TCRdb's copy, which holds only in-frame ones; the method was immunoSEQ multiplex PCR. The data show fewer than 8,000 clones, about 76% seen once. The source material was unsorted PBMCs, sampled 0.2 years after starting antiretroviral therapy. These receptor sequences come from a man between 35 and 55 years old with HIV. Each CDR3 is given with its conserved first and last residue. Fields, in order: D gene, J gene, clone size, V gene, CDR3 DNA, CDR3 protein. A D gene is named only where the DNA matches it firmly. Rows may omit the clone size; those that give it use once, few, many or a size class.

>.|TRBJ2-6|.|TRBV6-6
TGTGCCAGCAGACTAACCTCTGGGGCCAACGTCCTGACTTTC
CASRLTSGANVLTF
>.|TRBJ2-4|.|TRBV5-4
TGTGCCAGCAGCTTGGCACAACAGTCAGCCAAAAACATTCAGTACTTC
CASSLAQQSAKNIQYF
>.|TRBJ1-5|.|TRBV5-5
TGTGCCAGCAGCATTGACAGAGTCAATCAGCCCCAGCATTTT
CASSIDRVNQPQHF
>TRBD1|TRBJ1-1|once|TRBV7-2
TGTGCCAGCAGCGCCCAGAGGCTGCAGGGGGCTGAAGCTTTCTTT
CASSAQRLQGAEAFF
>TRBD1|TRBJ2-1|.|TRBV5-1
TGCGCCAGCAGCTTGTGGACAGGGTCGAATGAGCAGTTCTTC
CASSLWTGSNEQFF
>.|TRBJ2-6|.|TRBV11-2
TGTGCCAGCAGCTTAGACAGCTCTGGGGCCAACGTCCTGACTTTC
CASSLDSSGANVLTF
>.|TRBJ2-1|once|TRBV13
TGTGCCAGCAGCTTTCTGAATAATGAGCAGTTCTTC
CASSFLNNEQFF
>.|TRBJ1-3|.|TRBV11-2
TGTGCCAGCAGCTTAGTCCGGGGGCTTTTCTCTGGAAACACCATATATTTT
CASSLVRGLFSGNTIYF
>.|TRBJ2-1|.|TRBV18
TGTGCCAGCTCACCGCTGGGAGAGCAGGCGCTCGACAATGAGCAGTTCTTC
CASSPLGEQALDNEQFF
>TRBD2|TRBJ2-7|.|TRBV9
TGTGCCAGCAGCGTAGGAAGCGGGGGGGCCCACGAGCAGTACTTC
CASSVGSGGAHEQYF
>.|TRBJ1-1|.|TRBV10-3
TGTGCCATCAGTGCCGGACAGAGGGCGAACACTGAAGCTTTCTTT
CAISAGQRANTEAFF
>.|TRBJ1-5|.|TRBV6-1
TGTGCCAGCAGTGCGGGGGGTCTATATAGCAATCAGCCCCAGCATTTT
CASSAGGLYSNQPQHF
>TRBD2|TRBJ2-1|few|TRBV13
TGTGCCAGCAACACAGCGGGGGCCTGGTACAATGAGCAGTTCTTC
CASNTAGAWYNEQFF
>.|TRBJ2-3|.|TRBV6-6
TGTGCCAGCAGTTACAGGGGGAGCCCAGATACGCAGTATTTT
CASSYRGSPDTQYF
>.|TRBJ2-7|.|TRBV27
TGTGCCAGCAGTCCCCAGGGGGGCGAGCAGTACTTC
CASSPQGGEQYF
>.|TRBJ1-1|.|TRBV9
TGTGCCAGCAGCGTAGGGTTGATGGTCGGGGCGTTGGGCACTGAAGCTTTCTTT
CASSVGLMVGALGTEAFF
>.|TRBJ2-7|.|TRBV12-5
TGTGCTAGTGGTTTGGCGGTTAGCTCCTACGAGCAGTACTTC
CASGLAVSSYEQYF
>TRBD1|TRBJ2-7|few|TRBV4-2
TGTGCCAGCAGCTTGAGACAGGGGTACTACGAGCAGTACTTC
CASSLRQGYYEQYF
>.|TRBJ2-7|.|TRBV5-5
TGTGCCAGCAGTCCCAGGGGTTTCGAGCAGTACTTC
CASSPRGFEQYF
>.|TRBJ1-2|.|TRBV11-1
TGTGCCAGCAGCTCCCCCGGTCCGTATGGCTACACCTTC
CASSSPGPYGYTF
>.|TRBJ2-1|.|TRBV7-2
TGTGCCAGCAGCTTAGAACAGGGCCTGAGCTCCTACAATGAGCAGTTCTTC
CASSLEQGLSSYNEQFF
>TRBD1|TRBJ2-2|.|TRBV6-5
TGTGCCAGCAGTTCCGACCCAGGGGGCAGGACCGGGGAGCTGTTTTTT
CASSSDPGGRTGELFF
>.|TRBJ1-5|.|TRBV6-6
TGTGCCAGCACCGTACGGACCGGTAATTATCAGCCCCAGCATTTT
CASTVRTGNYQPQHF
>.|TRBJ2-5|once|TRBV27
TGTGCCAGCAGTTTCGGAGGGGGCGAGACCCAGTACTTC
CASSFGGGETQYF
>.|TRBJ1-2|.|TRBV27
TGTGCCAGCAGCATAGGTGAAAACTATGGCTACACCTTC
CASSIGENYGYTF
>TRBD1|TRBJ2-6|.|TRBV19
TGTGCCAGTAGAGAGAACAGGGGGGCTGGGGCCAACGTCCTGACTTTC
CASRENRGAGANVLTF
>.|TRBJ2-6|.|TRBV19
TGTGCCAGTAGTATTAGGTACTCTGGGGCCAACGTCCTGACTTTC
CASSIRYSGANVLTF
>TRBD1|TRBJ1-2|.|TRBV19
TGTGCCAGTAGTCTACAGGGGCCGCGAGACTATGGCTACACCTTC
CASSLQGPRDYGYTF
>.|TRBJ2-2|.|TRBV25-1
TGTGCCAGCAGTGTATCTGGGGGCGGGGAGCTGTTTTTT
CASSVSGGGELFF
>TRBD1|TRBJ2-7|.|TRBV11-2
TGTGCCAGCAGATTGCCGGGACAGGGTGGCTACGAGCAGTACTTC
CASRLPGQGGYEQYF
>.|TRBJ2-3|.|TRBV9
TGTGCCAGCAGCCCCTGGGACGGTCTTAGCACAGATACGCAGTATTTT
CASSPWDGLSTDTQYF
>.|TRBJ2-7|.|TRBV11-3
TGTGCCAGCAGCACCCGGACAGCCTTCGGGGAGCAGTACTTC
CASSTRTAFGEQYF
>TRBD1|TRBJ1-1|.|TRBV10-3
TGTGCCACCGAGAATAGGGGACAGGGATACGCTGAAGCTTTCTTT
CATENRGQGYAEAFF
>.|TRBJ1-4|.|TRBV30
TGTGCCTGGACCCGTTTTGGTGGAGAAAAACTGTTTTTT
CAWTRFGGEKLFF
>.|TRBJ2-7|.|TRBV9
TGTGCCAGCAGCGTAGGAGAGAGTCGCTCCTACGAGCAGTACTTC
CASSVGESRSYEQYF
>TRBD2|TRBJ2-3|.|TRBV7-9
TGTGCCAGCAGCTTAGTAGCGGGTGGCACAGATACGCAGTATTTT
CASSLVAGGTDTQYF